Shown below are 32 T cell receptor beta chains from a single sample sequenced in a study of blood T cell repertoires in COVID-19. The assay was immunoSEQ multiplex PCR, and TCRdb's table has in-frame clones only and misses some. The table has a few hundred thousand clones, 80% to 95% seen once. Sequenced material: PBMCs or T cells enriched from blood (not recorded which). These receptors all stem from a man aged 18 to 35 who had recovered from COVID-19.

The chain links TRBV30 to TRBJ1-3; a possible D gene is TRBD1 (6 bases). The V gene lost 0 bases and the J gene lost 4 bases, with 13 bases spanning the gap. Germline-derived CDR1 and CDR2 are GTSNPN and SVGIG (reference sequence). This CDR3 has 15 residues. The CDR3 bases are TGTGCCTGGAGTGTACGTCGGACAGCCGGAAACACCATATATTTT. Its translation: CAWSVRRTAGNTIYF.

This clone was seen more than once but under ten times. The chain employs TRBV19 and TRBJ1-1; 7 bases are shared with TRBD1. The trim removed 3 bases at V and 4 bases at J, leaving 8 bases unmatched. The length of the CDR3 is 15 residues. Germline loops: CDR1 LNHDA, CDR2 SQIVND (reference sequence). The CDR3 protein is CASSMGSGGGTEAFF. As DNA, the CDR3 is TGTGCCAGTAGTATGGGTTCAGGGGGAGGCACTGAAGCTTTCTTT.

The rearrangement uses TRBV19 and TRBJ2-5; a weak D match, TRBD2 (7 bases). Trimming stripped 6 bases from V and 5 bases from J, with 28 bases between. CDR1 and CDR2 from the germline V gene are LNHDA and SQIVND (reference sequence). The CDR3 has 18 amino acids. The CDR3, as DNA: TGTGCCAGTAGCCCCAGCTCTGGGGGGGGCGCCTTCGGCGAGACCCAGTACTTC. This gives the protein CASSPSSGGGAFGETQYF. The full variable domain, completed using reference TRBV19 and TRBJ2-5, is DGGITQSPKYLFRKEGQNVTLSCEQNLNHDAMYWYRQDPGQGLRLIYYSQIVNDFQKGDIAEGYSVSREKKESFPLTVTSAQKNPTAFYLCASSPSSGGGAFGETQYFGPGTRLLVL.

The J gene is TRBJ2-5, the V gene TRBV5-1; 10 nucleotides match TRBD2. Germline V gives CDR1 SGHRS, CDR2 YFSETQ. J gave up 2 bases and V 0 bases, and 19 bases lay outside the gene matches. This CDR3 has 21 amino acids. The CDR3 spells CASSLVEVTSGNKGAQETQYF. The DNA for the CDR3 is TGCGCCAGCAGCTTGGTGGAGGTTACTAGCGGGAACAAGGGTGCACAAGAGACCCAGTACTTC.

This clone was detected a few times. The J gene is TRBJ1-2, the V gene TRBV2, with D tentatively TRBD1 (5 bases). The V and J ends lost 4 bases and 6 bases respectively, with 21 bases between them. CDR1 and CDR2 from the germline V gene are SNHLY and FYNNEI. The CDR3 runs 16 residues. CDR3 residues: CASSVLWGEGANGYTF. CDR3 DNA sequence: TGTGCCAGCAGTGTCTTGTGGGGGGAGGGCGCGAATGGCTACACCTTC.

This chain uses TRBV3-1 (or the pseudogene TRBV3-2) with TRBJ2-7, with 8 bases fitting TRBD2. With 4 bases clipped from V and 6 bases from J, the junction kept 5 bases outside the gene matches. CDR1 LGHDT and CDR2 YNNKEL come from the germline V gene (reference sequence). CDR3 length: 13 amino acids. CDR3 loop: CASSRTSLAEQYF. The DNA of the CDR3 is TGTGCCAGCAGCCGGACTAGCCTCGCCGAGCAGTACTTC.

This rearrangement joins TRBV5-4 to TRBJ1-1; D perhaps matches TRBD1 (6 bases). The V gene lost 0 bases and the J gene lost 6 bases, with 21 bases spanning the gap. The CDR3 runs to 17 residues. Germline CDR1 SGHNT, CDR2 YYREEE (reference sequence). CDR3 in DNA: TGTGCCAGCAGCTTGGGGTTCCGGACAGCTTATAAGTCTGAAGCTTTCTTT. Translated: CASSLGFRTAYKSEAFF. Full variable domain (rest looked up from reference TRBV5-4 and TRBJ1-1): ETGVTQSPTHLIKTRGQQVTLRCSSQSGHNTVSWYQQALGQGPQFIFQYYREEENGRGNFPPRFSGLQFPNYSSELNVNALELDDSALYLCASSLGFRTAYKSEAFFGQGTRLTVV.

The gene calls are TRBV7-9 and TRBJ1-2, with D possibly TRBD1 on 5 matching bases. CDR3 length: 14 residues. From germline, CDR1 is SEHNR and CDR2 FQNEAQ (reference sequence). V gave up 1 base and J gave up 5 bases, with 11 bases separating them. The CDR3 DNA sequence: TGTGCCAGCAGCTTAGAAGCAGGGATGTATGGCTACACCTTC. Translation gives CASSLEAGMYGYTF.

CDR3 sequence (DNA): TGTGCCAGCAGCTTGGTCGGGTCGGGCACTGAAGCTTTCTTT. As protein: CASSLVGSGTEAFF. The chain combines TRBV7-6 with TRBJ1-1; D not certain. Germline assignment: CDR1 SGHVS and CDR2 FNYEAQ. Trimming shortened V by 3 bases and J by 4 bases, and 12 bases separated the two germline ends. The CDR3 extends over 14 amino acids.

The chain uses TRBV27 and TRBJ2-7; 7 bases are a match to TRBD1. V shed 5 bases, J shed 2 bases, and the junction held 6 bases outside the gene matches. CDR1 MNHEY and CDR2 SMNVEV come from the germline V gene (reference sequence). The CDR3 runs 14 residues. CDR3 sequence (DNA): TGTGCCAGCAGTAAGAGGACAGGAGCCTACGAGCAGTACTTC. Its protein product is CASSKRTGAYEQYF.

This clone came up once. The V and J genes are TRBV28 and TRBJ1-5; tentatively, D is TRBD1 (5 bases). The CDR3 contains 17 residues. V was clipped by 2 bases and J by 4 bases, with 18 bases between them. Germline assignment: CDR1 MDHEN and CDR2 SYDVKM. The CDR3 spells CASSLGSGSGTNQPQHF. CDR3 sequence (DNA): TGTGCCAGCAGTTTAGGTTCCGGTTCGGGGACTAATCAGCCCCAGCATTTT.

In nucleotides, the CDR3 is TGTGCCAGCAGTACCTCTCTTGGGAGGGCTGGCGGGGAGCTGTTTTTT. Translated: CASSTSLGRAGGELFF. The V call is TRBV28, the J call TRBJ2-2; 7 positions agree with TRBD2. Germline assignment: CDR1 MDHEN and CDR2 SYDVKM. There are 16 residues in the CDR3. V was pared by 5 bases and J by 7 bases, with 13 bases of the junction left unmatched.

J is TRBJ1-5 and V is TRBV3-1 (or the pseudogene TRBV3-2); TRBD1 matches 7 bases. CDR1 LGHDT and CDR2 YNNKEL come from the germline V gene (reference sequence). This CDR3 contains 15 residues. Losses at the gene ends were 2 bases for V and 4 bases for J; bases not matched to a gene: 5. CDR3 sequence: CASSQRRGQNQPQHF. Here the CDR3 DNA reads TGTGCCAGCAGCCAAAGACGGGGACAGAATCAGCCCCAGCATTTT.

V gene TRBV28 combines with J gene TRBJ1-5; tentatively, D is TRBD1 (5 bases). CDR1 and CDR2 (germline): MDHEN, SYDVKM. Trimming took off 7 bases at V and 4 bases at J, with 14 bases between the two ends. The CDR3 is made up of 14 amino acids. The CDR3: CASIERQKNQPQHF. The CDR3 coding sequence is TGTGCCAGCATCGAAAGACAGAAGAATCAGCCCCAGCATTTT.

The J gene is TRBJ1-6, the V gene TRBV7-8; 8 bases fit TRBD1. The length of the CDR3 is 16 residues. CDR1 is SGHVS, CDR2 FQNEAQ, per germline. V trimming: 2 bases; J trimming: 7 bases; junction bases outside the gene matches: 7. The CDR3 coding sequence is TGTGCCAGCAGCTTATTTGGCGGACAGGGCAATTCACCCCTCCACTTT. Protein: CASSLFGGQGNSPLHF.

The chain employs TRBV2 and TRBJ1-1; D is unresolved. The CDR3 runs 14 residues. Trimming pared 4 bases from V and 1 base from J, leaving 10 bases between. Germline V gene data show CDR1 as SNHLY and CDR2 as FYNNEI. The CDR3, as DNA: TGTGCCAGCAGTGGGGCCCGACAGAACACTGAAGCTTTCTTT. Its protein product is CASSGARQNTEAFF.

CDR3 sequence (DNA): TGTGCCAGCTCCCCCCGATGGGTGAGCAGCGGGGTTAGCACAGATACGCAGTATTTT. Its translation is CASSPRWVSSGVSTDTQYF. The chain couples TRBV18 to TRBJ2-3; 7 bases are a match to TRBD2. The CDR3 is made up of 19 amino acids. Per the germline V gene, CDR1 is KGHSH and CDR2 is LQKENI. Trimming cost V 6 bases and J 0 bases; bases outside gene matches: 18.

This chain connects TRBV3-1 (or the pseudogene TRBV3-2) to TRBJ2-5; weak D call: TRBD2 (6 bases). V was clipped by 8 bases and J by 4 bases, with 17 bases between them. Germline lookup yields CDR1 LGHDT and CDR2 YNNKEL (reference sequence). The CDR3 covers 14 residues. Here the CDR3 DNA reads TGTGCCAGCGCGGAGGGAAGCCGAGGAGAGACCCAGTACTTC. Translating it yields CASAEGSRGETQYF.

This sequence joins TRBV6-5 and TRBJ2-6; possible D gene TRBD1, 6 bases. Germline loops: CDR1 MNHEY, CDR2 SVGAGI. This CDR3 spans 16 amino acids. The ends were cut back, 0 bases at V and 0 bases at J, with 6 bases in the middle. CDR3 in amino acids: CASSYSTGSGANVLTF. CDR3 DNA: TGTGCCAGCAGTTACTCGACAGGCTCTGGGGCCAACGTCCTGACTTTC.

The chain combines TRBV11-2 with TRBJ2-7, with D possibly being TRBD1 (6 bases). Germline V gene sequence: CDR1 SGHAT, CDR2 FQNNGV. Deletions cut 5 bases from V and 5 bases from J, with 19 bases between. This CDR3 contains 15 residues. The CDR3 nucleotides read TGTGCCAGCAGCAACAGGGCGCGAGGGGGAAACGAGCAGTACTTC. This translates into CASSNRARGGNEQYF.

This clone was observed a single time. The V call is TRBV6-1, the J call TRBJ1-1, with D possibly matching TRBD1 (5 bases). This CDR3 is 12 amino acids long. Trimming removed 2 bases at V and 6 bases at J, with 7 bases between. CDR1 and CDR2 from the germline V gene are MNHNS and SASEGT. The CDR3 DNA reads TGTGCCAGCAGTGAAAAAGGGGCTGAAGCTTTCTTT. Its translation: CASSEKGAEAFF.

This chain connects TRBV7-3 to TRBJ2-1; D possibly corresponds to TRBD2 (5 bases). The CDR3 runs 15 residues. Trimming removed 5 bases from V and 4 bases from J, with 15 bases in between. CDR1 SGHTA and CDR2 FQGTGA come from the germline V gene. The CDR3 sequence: CASSRGDSAYNEQFF. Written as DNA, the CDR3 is TGTGCCAGCAGCCGAGGAGATAGCGCGTACAATGAGCAGTTCTTC.

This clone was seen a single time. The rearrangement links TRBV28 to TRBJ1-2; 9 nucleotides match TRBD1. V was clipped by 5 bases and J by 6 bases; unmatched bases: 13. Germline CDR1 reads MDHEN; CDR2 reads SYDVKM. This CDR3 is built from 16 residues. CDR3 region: CASSPSLGQGEHGYTF. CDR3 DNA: TGTGCCAGCAGTCCATCCCTGGGACAGGGTGAACATGGCTACACCTTC.

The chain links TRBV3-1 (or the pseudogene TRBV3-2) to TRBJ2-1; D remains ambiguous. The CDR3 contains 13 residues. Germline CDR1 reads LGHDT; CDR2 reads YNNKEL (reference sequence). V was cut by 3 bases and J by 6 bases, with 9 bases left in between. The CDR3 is CASSQSIGNEQFF. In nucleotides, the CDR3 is TGTGCCAGCAGCCAGTCGATCGGCAATGAGCAGTTCTTC.

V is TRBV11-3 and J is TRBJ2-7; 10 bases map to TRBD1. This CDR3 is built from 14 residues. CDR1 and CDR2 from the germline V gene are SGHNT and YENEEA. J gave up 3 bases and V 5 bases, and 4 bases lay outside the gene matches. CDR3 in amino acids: CASSPRTGGYEQYF. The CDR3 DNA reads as TGTGCCAGCAGCCCAAGGACAGGGGGCTACGAGCAGTACTTC.

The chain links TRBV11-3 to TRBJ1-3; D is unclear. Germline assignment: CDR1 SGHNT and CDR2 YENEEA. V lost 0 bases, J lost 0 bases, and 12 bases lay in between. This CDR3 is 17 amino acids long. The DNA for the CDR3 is TGTGCCAGCAGCTTAGATGGCTGGCGGAGCTCTGGAAACACCATATATTTT. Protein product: CASSLDGWRSSGNTIYF.

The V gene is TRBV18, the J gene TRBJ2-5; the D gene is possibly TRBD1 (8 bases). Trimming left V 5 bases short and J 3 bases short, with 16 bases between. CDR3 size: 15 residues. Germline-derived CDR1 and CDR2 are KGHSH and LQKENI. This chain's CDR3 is CASSGLGQGKETQYF. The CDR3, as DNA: TGTGCCAGCTCAGGACTAGGACAGGGTAAAGAGACCCAGTACTTC.

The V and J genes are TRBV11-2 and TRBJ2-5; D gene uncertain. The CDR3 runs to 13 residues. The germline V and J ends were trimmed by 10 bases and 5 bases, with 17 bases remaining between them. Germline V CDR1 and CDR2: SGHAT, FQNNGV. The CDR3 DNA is TGTGCCACCCGCTCCTTCGGAGTGGAGACCCAGTACTTC. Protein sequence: CATRSFGVETQYF.

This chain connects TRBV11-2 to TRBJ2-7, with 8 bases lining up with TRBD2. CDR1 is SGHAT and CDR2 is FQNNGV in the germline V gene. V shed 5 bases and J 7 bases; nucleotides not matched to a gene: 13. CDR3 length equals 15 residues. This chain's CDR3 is CASSPFSSGLGEQYF. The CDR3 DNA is TGTGCCAGCAGCCCGTTCTCTAGCGGGTTGGGGGAGCAGTACTTC.

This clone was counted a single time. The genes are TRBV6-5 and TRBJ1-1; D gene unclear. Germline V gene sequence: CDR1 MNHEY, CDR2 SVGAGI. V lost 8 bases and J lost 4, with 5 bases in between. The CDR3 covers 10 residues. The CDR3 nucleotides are TGTGCCAGCGGGCGCACTGAAGCTTTCTTT. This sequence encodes CASGRTEAFF.

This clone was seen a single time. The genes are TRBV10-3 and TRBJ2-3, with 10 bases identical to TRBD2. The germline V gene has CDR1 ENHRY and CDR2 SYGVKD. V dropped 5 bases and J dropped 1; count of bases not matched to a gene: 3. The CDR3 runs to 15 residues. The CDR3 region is CAISKAGGGTDTQYF. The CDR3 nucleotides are TGTGCCATCAGTAAAGCGGGAGGGGGCACAGATACGCAGTATTTT.

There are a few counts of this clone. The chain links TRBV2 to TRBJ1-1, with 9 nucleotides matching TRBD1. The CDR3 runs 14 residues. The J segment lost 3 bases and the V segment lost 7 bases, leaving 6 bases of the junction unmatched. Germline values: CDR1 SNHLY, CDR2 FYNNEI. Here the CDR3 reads CASMSTGGYTEAFF. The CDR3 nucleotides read TGTGCCAGCATGTCGACAGGGGGGTACACTGAAGCTTTCTTT.